This passage covers 18 T cell receptor beta chains from one sample sequenced in a study of cytomegalovirus exposure and HLA in healthy donors (dated by TCRdb to about 2017). The library was built by means of the immunoSEQ multiplex PCR assay. For the multiplex PCR, a mixture combining 60 forward primers for TCR Vbeta segments and 13 reverse primers for TCR Jbeta segments was used. TCRdb holds this immuneACCESS table with in-frame rearrangements only. Some clones are missing; in checked studies, unresolved V genes explain under half, and the rest has no known cause. The data table for this sample lists about 190,000 clones. 5.5% to 7.5% of the sample comes from the top ten. The sequenced sample was PBMCs. These receptors all come from a man between 25 and 39 years old in good health and CMV-seronegative.

The chain uses TRBV30 and TRBJ2-5; the D gene is possibly TRBD2 (5 bases). Germline V gene lookup returns CDR1 GTSNPN and CDR2 SVGIG (reference sequence). The CDR3 spans 16 residues. Trimming pared 0 bases from V and 3 bases from J, leaving 17 bases between. CDR3 amino acids: CAWSVRPGWGEETQYF. Written as DNA, the CDR3 is TGTGCCTGGAGTGTACGTCCAGGTTGGGGAGAAGAGACCCAGTACTTC.

V gene TRBV5-4 combines with J gene TRBJ2-7; no firm D call. Germline assignment: CDR1 SGHNT and CDR2 YYREEE (reference sequence). V was pared by 0 bases and J by 2 bases, with 12 bases between. This CDR3 comprises 15 residues. This CDR3 reads CASSLVADPPYEQYF. The CDR3 DNA follows: TGTGCCAGCAGCTTGGTGGCAGATCCACCCTACGAGCAGTACTTC.

CDR3 sequence reads: CASSSQRGGGTDTQYF. CDR3 bases: TGTGCCAGCAGCTCACAGCGGGGGGGCGGCACAGATACGCAGTATTTT. The rearrangement uses TRBV7-2 and TRBJ2-3; 10 positions agree with TRBD2. CDR3 size: 16 residues. The junction had 5 bases not matched to a gene; V was cut back by 4 bases and J by 1 base. CDR1 and CDR2 from the germline V gene are SGHTA and FQGNSA. The entire variable domain, with the rest obtained from reference TRBV7-2 and TRBJ2-3, is as follows: GAGVSQSPSNKVTEKGKDVELRCDPISGHTALYWYRQSLGQGLEFLIYFQGNSAPDKSGLPSDRFSAERTGGSVSTLTIQRTQQEDSAVYLCASSSQRGGGTDTQYFGPGTRLTVL.

This rearrangement joins TRBV7-2 to TRBJ1-4, with D possibly TRBD1 on 6 matching bases. There are 15 residues in the CDR3. Germline V gives CDR1 SGHTA, CDR2 FQGNSA. Trimming removed 5 bases from V and 7 bases from J, with 17 bases in between. CDR3: CASSLLGRGGEKLFF. The CDR3 DNA is TGTGCCAGCAGCCTTCTGGGTCGAGGGGGTGAAAAACTGTTTTTT.

V and J are TRBV10-3 and TRBJ1-2; TRBD1 agrees at 11 bases. CDR3 length: 15 residues. Germline V lookup: CDR1 ENHRY, CDR2 SYGVKD. The V segment lost 3 bases and the J segment 8 bases; nucleotides outside the gene matches: 8. DNA of the CDR3: TGTGCCATCAGTGACCCTGGACAGGGGGCGATGGGCTACACCTTC. This encodes CAISDPGQGAMGYTF.

V usage is TRBV27 and J usage is TRBJ2-1; the match to TRBD1 covers 7 bases. There are 17 residues in the CDR3. Germline assignment: CDR1 MNHEY and CDR2 SMNVEV (reference sequence). V shed 2 bases, J shed 4 bases, and the junction held 11 bases outside the gene matches. CDR3 DNA: TGTGCCAGCAGTTTACGCCCCCCGGGACAGACTTACAATGAGCAGTTCTTC. Amino acids: CASSLRPPGQTYNEQFF.

The rearrangement uses TRBV6-6 and TRBJ2-5; 8 bases align to TRBD2. CDR3 length equals 15 residues. Per the germline V gene, CDR1 is MNHNY and CDR2 is SVGAGI (reference sequence). The junction had 9 bases not matched to a gene; V was cut back by 5 bases and J by 4 bases. The CDR3 DNA sequence: TGTGCCAGCAGTCGGGGACTAGAAAGGGCAGAGACCCAGTACTTC. Translating gives CASSRGLERAETQYF.

The CDR3 reads CASSLVAGRKTQYF. CDR3 in DNA: TGTGCCAGCAGCTTAGTAGCGGGGCGAAAGACCCAGTACTTC. The J gene is TRBJ2-5, the V gene TRBV7-2; 8 bases match TRBD2. The CDR3 consists of 14 residues. CDR1 and CDR2 (germline): SGHTA, FQGNSA. V was pared by 1 base and J by 6 bases, with 4 bases of the junction left unmatched.

The chain employs TRBV6-5 and TRBJ1-5; no firm D call. With 0 bases removed from V and 5 bases from J, the gap between germline ends came to 5 bases. CDR3 length: 13 residues. Germline CDR1 is MNHEY and CDR2 is SVGAGI. The CDR3 loop is CASSYSRDQPQHF. The DNA of the CDR3 is TGTGCCAGCAGTTACTCGCGGGATCAGCCCCAGCATTTT.

This chain links TRBV25-1 with TRBJ2-3, with 12 bases fitting TRBD2. V shed 5 bases and J 2 bases; nucleotides not matched to a gene: 5. Germline V lookup: CDR1 MGHDK, CDR2 SYGVNS. The CDR3 totals 16 residues. As DNA, the CDR3 is TGTGCCAGCAGTCACACTAGCGGGGGGCCCACAGATACGCAGTATTTT. Translation: CASSHTSGGPTDTQYF.

The chain has TRBV9 and TRBJ2-2; D possibly corresponds to TRBD1 (5 bases). Deletions cut 2 bases from V and 1 base from J, with 9 bases between. Germline values: CDR1 SGDLS, CDR2 YYNGEE. The CDR3 loop spans 15 amino acids. This CDR3 reads CASSVLGQNTGELFF. The DNA for the CDR3 is TGTGCCAGCAGCGTTCTAGGACAGAACACCGGGGAGCTGTTTTTT.

This chain links TRBV19 with TRBJ1-1; D may be TRBD1 (6 bases). There are 15 residues in the CDR3. The V gene lost 6 bases and the J gene lost 6 bases, with 20 bases spanning the gap. CDR1 is LNHDA, CDR2 SQIVND, per germline (reference sequence). In DNA, the CDR3 is TGTGCCAGTAGCCGTACCCTTCAGGGGTTAGCTGAAGCTTTCTTT. It yields the protein CASSRTLQGLAEAFF.

The V call is TRBV5-1, the J call TRBJ1-2, with D tentatively TRBD1 (6 bases). The CDR3 length is 15 residues. V was clipped by 2 bases and J by 4 bases, with 15 bases between them. Germline V CDR1 and CDR2: SGHRS, YFSETQ. The CDR3 sequence: CASSFTQGEVYGYTF. CDR3 DNA: TGCGCCAGCAGCTTCACACAGGGAGAGGTCTATGGCTACACCTTC. The complete variable domain, with remaining parts taken from reference TRBV5-1 and TRBJ1-2, reads KAGVTQTPRYLIKTRGQQVTLSCSPISGHRSVSWYQQTPGQGLQFLFEYFSETQRNKGNFPGRFSGRQFSNSRSEMNVSTLELGDSALYLCASSFTQGEVYGYTFGSGTRLTVV.

The V and J genes are TRBV6-5 and TRBJ2-5; D is undetermined. The CDR3 loop spans 12 amino acids. The V gene lost 6 bases and the J gene lost 1 base, with 6 bases spanning the gap. The germline V gene has CDR1 MNHEY and CDR2 SVGAGI. The chain's CDR3 is CASSPGQETQYF. In DNA form, the CDR3 reads TGTGCCAGCAGCCCCGGCCAAGAGACCCAGTACTTC.

The chain links TRBV5-4 to TRBJ2-3; 7 positions agree with TRBD2. V shed 4 bases, J shed 4 bases, and the junction held 6 bases outside the gene matches. Germline V CDR1 and CDR2: SGHNT, YYREEE (reference sequence). The CDR3 runs to 14 residues. CDR3 sequence (DNA): TGTGCCAGCAGCCCCGGACTAGGGCCAGATACGCAGTATTTT. It yields the protein CASSPGLGPDTQYF.

V and J are TRBV29-1 and TRBJ2-2, with D perhaps TRBD2 (5 bases). CDR1 and CDR2 (germline): SQVTM, ANQGSEA. The V gene lost 5 bases and the J gene lost 5 bases, with 9 bases spanning the gap. This CDR3 is built from 12 residues. CDR3: CSVSPGTGELFF. CDR3 coding DNA: TGCAGCGTTTCACCGGGAACCGGGGAGCTGTTTTTT.

With regard to this clone: At one end the junction does not follow the germline gene, possibly because of a read error. The gene calls are TRBV13 and TRBJ1-6; D unclear. The CDR3 extends over 17 amino acids. Germline CDR1 is PRHDT and CDR2 is FYEKMQ (reference sequence). CDR3 DNA sequence: TGTGCCAGCAGCGTAGGACGTTGGACTACGGATAATTCACCCCTCCACTTT. Translating gives CASSVGRWTTDNSPLHF.

V usage is TRBV11-3 and J usage is TRBJ2-1; no definite D call. V lost 6 bases and J 7 bases, leaving 7 bases between the germline ends. The germline V gene encodes CDR1 SGHNT and CDR2 YENEEA. There are 11 residues in the CDR3. CDR3 loop: CASRARNEQFF. Written as DNA, the CDR3 is TGTGCCAGCAGGGCGAGGAATGAGCAGTTCTTC.